This T cell receptor beta chain comes out of a study of T cell responses to AZD1222 COVID-19 vaccine. Germline CDR1 is SNHLY and CDR2 is FYNNEI. The V gene end was trimmed by 5 bases and the J gene end by 4 bases; junction bases not matched to a gene: 5. The CDR3 is 14 amino acids. The method was immunoSEQ multiplex PCR; TCRdb's version includes in-frame clones alone and lacks a portion of them. Of under 200,000 clones in the sample, 70% to 90% are singletons; the top ten hold about 4.3%. A single count supports this clone. The TCR sequence derives from an adult who received the AZD1222 COVID-19 vaccine. The chain combines TRBV2 with TRBJ1-2; 9 bases map to TRBD1. The sequencing here drew on peripheral blood, taken 28 days after the second AZD1222 dose. This CDR3 is CASSNRGRGYGYTF. The CDR3 coding sequence is TGTGCCAGCAGTAACAGGGGGCGAGGCTATGGCTACACCTTC.